This T cell receptor (beta chain) was captured by sequencing in a study of a mutant IDH1 vaccine in newly diagnosed glioma. Time point: week 23, last vaccination. A 20-mer mutant IDH1 peptide at 300 ug was injected subcutaneously with topical imiquimod. The CDR3 length is 13 residues. V lost 8 bases, J lost 4 bases, and 12 bases lay in between. Germline loops: CDR1 SNHLY, CDR2 FYNNEI. This clone was seen just once. The target antigen is unknown. TCRdb keeps only in-frame clones here, not all; method: immunoSEQ multiplex PCR. The sample consists of around 30,000 clones, approximately 88% of them appearing once.

The rearrangement uses TRBV2 and TRBJ2-1, with no clear D. The sequence came from a middle-aged man with glioma. The material sequenced was PBMCs, taken from a glioma patient whose treatment included an IDH1 peptide vaccine. The CDR3 sequence: CASLTAPYNEQFF. The DNA for the CDR3 is TGTGCCAGCTTAACGGCGCCGTACAATGAGCAGTTCTTC.